The TCR beta chain described here comes from a study of graft-versus-host responses after intestinal transplantation. About the study: Tacrolimus plus steroids were given to all recipients for about 3 years, preceded by anti-thymocyte globulin induction.

The J segment lost 5 bases and the V segment lost 1 base, leaving 2 bases of the junction unmatched. This CDR3 has 15 residues. Germline V gene data show CDR1 as LGHNA and CDR2 as YNFKEQ. Comments on this clone: Its antigen is undetermined.

Study conclusions and caveats: In recipient marrow, GvH clones were found, and some appeared first in ileum or blood. In patients with graft-donor T cell macrochimerism, allograft graft-versus-host to host-versus-graft clonal ratios were high.

Generated by immunoSEQ multiplex PCR, the TCRdb table keeps only in-frame clones and is missing some. The sample shows about 88,000 clones, 85% to 90% of them seen only once. This sequence was found in a human donor who received an intestinal transplant. This chain uses TRBV4-2 with TRBJ2-2; 9 bases match TRBD2. This specimen consisted of unstimulated CD4+ T cells sorted from spleen or lymph node cells, obtained before intestinal transplant. CDR3 sequence (DNA): TGTGCCAGCAGCCAAGGCGGGGGGGCGACCGGGGAGCTGTTTTTT. This gives the protein CASSQGGGATGELFF.